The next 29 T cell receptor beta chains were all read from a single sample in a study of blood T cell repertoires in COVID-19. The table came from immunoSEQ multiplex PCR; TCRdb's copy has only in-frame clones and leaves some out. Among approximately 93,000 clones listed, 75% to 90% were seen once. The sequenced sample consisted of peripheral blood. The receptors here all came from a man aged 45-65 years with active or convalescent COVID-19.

CDR3 in amino acids: CASAQRGAGMTGSTEAFF. CDR3 nucleotide sequence: TGTGCTAGTGCCCAAAGGGGGGCGGGTATGACAGGGTCGACTGAAGCTTTCTTT. The gene calls are TRBV12-5 and TRBJ1-1; 7 positions match TRBD1. Germline V gene lookup returns CDR1 LGHNT and CDR2 FRNRAP. V lost 7 bases to trimming and J lost 5 bases; unmatched junction nucleotides: 22. This CDR3 spans 18 amino acids.

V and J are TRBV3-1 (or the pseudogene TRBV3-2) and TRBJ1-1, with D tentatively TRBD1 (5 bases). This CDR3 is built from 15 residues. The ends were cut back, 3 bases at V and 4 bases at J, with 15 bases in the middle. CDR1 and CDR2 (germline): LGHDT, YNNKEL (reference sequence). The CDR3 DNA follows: TGTGCCAGCAGCCACACATCGTCCAGGGCCACTGAAGCTTTCTTT. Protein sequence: CASSHTSSRATEAFF.

The CDR3 reads CASSSLLYIDQPQHF. CDR3 bases: TGTGCCAGCAGCTCCCTCTTGTACATCGATCAGCCCCAGCATTTT. The chain links TRBV7-8 to TRBJ1-5, with D hard to call. The germline gives CDR1 SGHVS, CDR2 FQNEAQ. There are 15 residues in the CDR3. Between the trimmed V and J ends, which lost 4 bases and 5 bases, there was a span of 15 bases.

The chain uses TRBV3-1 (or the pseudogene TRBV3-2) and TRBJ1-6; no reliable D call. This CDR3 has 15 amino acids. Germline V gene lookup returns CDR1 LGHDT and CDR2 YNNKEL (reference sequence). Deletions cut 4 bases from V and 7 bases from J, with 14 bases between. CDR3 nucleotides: TGTGCCAGCAGCCCATACGGGGATCGGAATTCACCCCTCCACTTT. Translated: CASSPYGDRNSPLHF.

CDR3 sequence: CASSRGQLSGYTF. CDR3 DNA sequence: TGTGCCAGCAGCCGTGGACAGTTGAGCGGCTACACCTTC. The genes are TRBV6-5 and TRBJ1-2, with D tentatively TRBD1 (6 bases). This CDR3 comprises 13 residues. The V gene's germline CDR1 is MNHEY and CDR2 SVGAGI. V lost 6 bases and J 8 bases, leaving 16 bases between the germline ends.

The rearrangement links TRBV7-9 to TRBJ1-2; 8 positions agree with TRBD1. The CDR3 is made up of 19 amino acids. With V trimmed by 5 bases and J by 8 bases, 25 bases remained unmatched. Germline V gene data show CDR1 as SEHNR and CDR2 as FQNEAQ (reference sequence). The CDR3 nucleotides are TGTGCCAGCAGCCCAACTGAGGACAGGGTAGGGCATCGTATCTACGGCTACACCTTC. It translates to CASSPTEDRVGHRIYGYTF.

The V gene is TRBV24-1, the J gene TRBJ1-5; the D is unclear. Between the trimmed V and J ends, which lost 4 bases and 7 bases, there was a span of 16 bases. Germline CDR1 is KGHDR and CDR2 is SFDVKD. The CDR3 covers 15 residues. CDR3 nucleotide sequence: TGTGCCACCAGTGACGATAAAATTGCGGGCCAGCCCCAGCATTTT. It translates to CATSDDKIAGQPQHF.

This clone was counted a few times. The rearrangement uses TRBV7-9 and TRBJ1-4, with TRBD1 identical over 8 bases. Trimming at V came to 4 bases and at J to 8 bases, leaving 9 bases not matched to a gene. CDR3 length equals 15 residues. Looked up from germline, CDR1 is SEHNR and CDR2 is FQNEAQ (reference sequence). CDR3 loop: CASSSRTGTGEKLFF. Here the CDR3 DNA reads TGTGCCAGCAGCTCCAGGACAGGGACGGGGGAAAAACTGTTTTTT. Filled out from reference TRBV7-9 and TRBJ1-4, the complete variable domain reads DTGVSQNPRHKITKRGQNVTFRCDPISEHNRLYWYRQTLGQGPEFLTYFQNEAQLEKSRLLSDRFSAERPKGSFSTLEIQRTEQGDSAMYLCASSSRTGTGEKLFFGSGTQLSVL.

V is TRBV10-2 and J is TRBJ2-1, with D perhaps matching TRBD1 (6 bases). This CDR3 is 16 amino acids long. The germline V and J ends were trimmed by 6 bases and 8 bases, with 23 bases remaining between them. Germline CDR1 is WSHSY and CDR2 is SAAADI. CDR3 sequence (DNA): TGCGCCAGCAGCGAGACCCCGGGACACGGAGGCGATGAGCAGTTCTTC. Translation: CASSETPGHGGDEQFF.

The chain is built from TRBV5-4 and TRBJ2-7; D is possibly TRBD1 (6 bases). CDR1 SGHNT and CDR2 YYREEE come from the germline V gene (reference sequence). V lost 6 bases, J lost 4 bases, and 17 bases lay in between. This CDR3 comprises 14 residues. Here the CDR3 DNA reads TGTGCCAGCACGAATACAGACGGGACATACGAGCAGTACTTC. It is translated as CASTNTDGTYEQYF. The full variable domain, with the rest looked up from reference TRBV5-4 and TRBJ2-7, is ETGVTQSPTHLIKTRGQQVTLRCSSQSGHNTVSWYQQALGQGPQFIFQYYREEENGRGNFPPRFSGLQFPNYSSELNVNALELDDSALYLCASTNTDGTYEQYFGPGTRLTVT.

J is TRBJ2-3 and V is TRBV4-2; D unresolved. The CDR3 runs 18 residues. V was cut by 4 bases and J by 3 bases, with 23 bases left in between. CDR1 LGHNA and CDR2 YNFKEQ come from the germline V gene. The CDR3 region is CASSPRQASAYFTDTQYF. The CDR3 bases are TGTGCCAGCAGCCCACGCCAAGCCAGCGCCTACTTTACAGATACGCAGTATTTT.

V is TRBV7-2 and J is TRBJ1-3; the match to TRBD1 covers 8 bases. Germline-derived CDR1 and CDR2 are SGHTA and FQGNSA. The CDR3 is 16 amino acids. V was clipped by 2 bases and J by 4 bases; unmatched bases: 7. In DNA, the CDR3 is TGTGCCAGCAGCTTACCCGACAGGGGCCCCGGAAACACCATATATTTT. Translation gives CASSLPDRGPGNTIYF.

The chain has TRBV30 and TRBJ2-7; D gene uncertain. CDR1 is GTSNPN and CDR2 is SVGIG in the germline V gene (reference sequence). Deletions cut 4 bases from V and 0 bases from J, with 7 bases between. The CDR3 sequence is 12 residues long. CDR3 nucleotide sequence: TGTGCCTGGAATCACAACTCCTACGAGCAGTACTTC. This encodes CAWNHNSYEQYF.

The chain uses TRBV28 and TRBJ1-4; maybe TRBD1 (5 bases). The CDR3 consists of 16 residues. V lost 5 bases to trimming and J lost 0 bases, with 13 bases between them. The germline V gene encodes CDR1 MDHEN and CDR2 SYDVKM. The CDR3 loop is CASSPDRPTTNEKLFF. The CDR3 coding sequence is TGTGCCAGCAGTCCAGACAGACCAACAACTAATGAAAAACTGTTTTTT.

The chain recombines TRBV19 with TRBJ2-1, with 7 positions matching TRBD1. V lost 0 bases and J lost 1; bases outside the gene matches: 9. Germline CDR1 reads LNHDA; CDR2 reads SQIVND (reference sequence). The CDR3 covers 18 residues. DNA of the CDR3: TGTGCCAGTAGTATAGATACAGGGGCCCTTATTTCCTACAATGAGCAGTTCTTC. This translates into CASSIDTGALISYNEQFF.

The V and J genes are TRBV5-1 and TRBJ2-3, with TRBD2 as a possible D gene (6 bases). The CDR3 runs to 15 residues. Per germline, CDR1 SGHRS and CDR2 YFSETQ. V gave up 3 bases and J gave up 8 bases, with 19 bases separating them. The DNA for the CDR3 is TGCGCCAGCAGCTCGCTAGCGCGTTCCCAGGGTACGCAGTATTTT. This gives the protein CASSSLARSQGTQYF.

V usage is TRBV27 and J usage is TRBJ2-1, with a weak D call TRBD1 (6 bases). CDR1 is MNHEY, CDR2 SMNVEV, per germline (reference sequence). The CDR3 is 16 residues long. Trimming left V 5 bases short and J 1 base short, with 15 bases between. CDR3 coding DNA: TGTGCCAGCAGTCAGATACAGGGAAGGTCCTACAATGAGCAGTTCTTC. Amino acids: CASSQIQGRSYNEQFF.

CDR3 in amino acids: CASSQEGTGLSGQETQYF. DNA for the CDR3: TGCGCCAGCAGCCAAGAAGGGACAGGGCTTTCTGGGCAAGAGACCCAGTACTTC. The V call is TRBV4-1, the J call TRBJ2-5, with TRBD1 matching over 9 bases. CDR1 and CDR2 from the germline V gene are MGHRA and YSYEKL. V was pared by 0 bases and J by 2 bases, with 10 bases of the junction left unmatched. This CDR3 has 18 amino acids.

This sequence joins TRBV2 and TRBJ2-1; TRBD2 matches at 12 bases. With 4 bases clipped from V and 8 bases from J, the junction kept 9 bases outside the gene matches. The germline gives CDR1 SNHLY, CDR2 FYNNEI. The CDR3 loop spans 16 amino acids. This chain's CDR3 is CASSVIGLAGLDEQFF. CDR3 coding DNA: TGTGCCAGCAGTGTAATTGGACTAGCGGGACTTGATGAGCAGTTCTTC.

The CDR3 DNA sequence: TGTGCCACCAGTGATTTATTTTCGGCAGGCTCCTACGAGCAGTACTTC. Translating gives CATSDLFSAGSYEQYF. This chain connects TRBV24-1 to TRBJ2-7; D remains unclear. Trimming left V 1 base short and J 0 bases short, with 12 bases between. The CDR3 length is 16 residues. Looked up from germline, CDR1 is KGHDR and CDR2 is SFDVKD.

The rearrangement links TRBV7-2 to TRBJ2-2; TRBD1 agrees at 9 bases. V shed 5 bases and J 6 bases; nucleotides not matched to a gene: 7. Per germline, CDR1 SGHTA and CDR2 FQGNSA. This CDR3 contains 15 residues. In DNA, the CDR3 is TGTGCCAGCAGCCTAGGGGACAGGGAGGCCGGGGAGCTGTTTTTT. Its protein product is CASSLGDREAGELFF.

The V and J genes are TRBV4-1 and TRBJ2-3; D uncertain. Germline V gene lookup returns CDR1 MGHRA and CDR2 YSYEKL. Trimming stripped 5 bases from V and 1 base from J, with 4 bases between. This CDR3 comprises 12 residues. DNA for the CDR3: TGCGCCAGCAGCTCTCGCACAGATACGCAGTATTTT. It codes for CASSSRTDTQYF.

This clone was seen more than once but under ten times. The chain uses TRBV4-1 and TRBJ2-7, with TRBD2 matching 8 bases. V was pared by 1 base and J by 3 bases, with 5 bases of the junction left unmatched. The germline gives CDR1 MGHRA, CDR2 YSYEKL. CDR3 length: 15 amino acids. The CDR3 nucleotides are TGCGCCAGCAGCCAAGTGAGCGGGAGTGGCTACGAGCAGTACTTC. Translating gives CASSQVSGSGYEQYF.

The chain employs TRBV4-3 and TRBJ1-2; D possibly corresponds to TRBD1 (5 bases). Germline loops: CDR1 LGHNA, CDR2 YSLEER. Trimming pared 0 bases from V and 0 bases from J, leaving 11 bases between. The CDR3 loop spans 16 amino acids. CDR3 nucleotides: TGCGCCAGCAGCCAAGATGTCGCGGGGGCTAACTATGGCTACACCTTC. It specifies CASSQDVAGANYGYTF.

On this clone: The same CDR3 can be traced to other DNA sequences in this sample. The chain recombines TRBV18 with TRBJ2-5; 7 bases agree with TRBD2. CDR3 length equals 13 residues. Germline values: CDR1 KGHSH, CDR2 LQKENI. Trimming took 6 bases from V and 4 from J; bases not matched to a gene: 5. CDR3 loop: CASSPGRAETQYF. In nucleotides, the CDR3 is TGTGCCAGCTCCCCTGGGAGGGCAGAGACCCAGTACTTC.

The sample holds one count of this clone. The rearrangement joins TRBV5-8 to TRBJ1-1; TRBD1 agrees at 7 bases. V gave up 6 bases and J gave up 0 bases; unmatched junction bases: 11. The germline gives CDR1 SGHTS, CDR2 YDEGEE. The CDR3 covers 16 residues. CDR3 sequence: CASNPRHRGMNTEAFF. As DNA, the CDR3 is TGTGCCAGCAATCCGAGACACAGGGGTATGAACACTGAAGCTTTCTTT.

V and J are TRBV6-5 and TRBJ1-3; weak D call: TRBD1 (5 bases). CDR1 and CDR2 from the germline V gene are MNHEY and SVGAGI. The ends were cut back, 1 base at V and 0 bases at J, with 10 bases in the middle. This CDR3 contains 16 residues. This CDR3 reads CASSYWGNNSGNTIYF. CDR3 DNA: TGTGCCAGCAGTTACTGGGGCAATAACTCTGGAAACACCATATATTTT.

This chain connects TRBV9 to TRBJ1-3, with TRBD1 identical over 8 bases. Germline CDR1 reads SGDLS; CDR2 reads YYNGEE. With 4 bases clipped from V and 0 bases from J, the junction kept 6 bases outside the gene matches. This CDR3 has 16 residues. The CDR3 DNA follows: TGTGCCAGCAGCCCCGGACAGGGATTCTCTGGAAACACCATATATTTT. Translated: CASSPGQGFSGNTIYF.

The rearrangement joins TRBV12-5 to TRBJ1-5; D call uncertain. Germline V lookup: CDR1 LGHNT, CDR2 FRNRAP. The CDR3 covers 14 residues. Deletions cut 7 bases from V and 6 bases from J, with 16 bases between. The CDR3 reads CASADTPRSQPQHF. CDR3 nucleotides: TGTGCTAGTGCCGACACCCCCCGTAGTCAGCCCCAGCATTTT.